This entry concerns a single T cell receptor beta chain. Antigen: not known. These data are taken from a study of blood T cells in healthy people across ages. Study observations and caveats: Naive and antigen-experienced cells were not separated, limiting conclusive comparison. Older age went with lower TCR beta diversity per million T cells, in a roughly linear way. Naive T cell percentage showed a strong correlation with the diversity of TCR beta.

A second PCR, run for roughly 7 to 12 cycles, used a sample-barcoded 5' primer plus a J-beta primer mix. Each CDR3 protein gets one entry after TCRdb re-called the 5' RACE reads with MiXCR. This table has approximately 350,000 distinct CDR3 sequences, 52% appearing once. From germline, CDR1 is MNHEY and CDR2 SVGAGI. Trimming removed 2 bases from V and 6 bases from J; junction bases left unmatched: 11. CDR3 length: 16 residues. The sequenced sample was blood. The V and J genes are TRBV6-5 and TRBJ2-3; 7 nucleotides agree with TRBD2. The sequence was obtained from a man in his 60s in good health. DNA of the CDR3: TGTGCCAGCAGTTACCAAGCGGGGACTACCTCTGATACGCAGTATTTT. Translation gives CASSYQAGTTSDTQYF.